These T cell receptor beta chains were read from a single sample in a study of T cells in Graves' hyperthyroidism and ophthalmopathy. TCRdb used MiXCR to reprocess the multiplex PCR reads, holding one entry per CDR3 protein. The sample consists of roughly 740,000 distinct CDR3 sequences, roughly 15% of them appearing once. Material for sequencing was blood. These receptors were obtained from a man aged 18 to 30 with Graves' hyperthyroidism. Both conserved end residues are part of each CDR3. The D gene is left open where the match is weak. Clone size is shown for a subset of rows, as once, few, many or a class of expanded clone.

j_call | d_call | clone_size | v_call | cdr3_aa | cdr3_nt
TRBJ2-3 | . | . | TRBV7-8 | CASSPWARTSTDTQYF | TGTGCCAGCAGCCCGTGGGCGCGGACTAGCACAGATACGCAGTATTTT
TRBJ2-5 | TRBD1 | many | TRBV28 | CASSLYGTGGQYF | TGTGCCAGCAGTTTATATGGGACAGGGGGTCAGTACTTC
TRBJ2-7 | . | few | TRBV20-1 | CSARNWVGAIRDEQYF | TGCAGTGCTAGAAATTGGGTAGGGGCAATCCGAGACGAGCAGTACTTC
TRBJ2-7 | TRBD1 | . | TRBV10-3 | CAISLGTGPEYEQYF | TGTGCCATCAGTCTCGGGACAGGGCCTGAATACGAGCAGTACTTC
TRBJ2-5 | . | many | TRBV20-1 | CSAPGRGRETQYF | TGCAGTGCGCCCGGCAGGGGCAGAGAGACCCAGTACTTC
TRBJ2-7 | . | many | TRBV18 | CASSPLGASRLYEQYF | TGTGCCAGCTCACCGTTGGGGGCAAGCAGACTTTACGAGCAGTACTTC
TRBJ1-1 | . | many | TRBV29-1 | CSVLQGWKTEAFF | TGCAGCGTCTTACAGGGTTGGAAAACTGAAGCTTTCTTT
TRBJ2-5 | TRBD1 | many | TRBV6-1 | CASSEGQGEETQYF | TGTGCCAGCAGTGAAGGACAGGGCGAAGAGACCCAGTACTTC
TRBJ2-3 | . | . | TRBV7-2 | CASSFSGIGEERRTDTQYF | TGTGCCAGCAGCTTTAGCGGCATAGGTGAGGAAAGGAGAACAGATACGCAGTATTTT
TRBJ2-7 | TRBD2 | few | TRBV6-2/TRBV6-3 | CAAALAGQTYEQYF | TGTGCCGCAGCGCTAGCGGGACAGACCTACGAGCAGTACTTC
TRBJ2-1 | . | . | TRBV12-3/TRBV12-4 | CASTLGLGFYDEQFF | TGTGCCAGCACCCTCGGTTTGGGTTTCTACGATGAGCAGTTCTTC
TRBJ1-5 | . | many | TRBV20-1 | CSARPQGMGSNQPQHF | TGCAGTGCTAGACCCCAGGGAATGGGAAGCAATCAGCCCCAGCATTTT
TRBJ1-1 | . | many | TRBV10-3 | CAISLSNSEAFF | TGTGCCATCAGTCTAAGTAATTCTGAAGCTTTCTTT
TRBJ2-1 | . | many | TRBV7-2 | CASSPRSQGYNEQFF | TGTGCCAGCAGCCCCCGAAGTCAGGGATACAATGAGCAGTTCTTC
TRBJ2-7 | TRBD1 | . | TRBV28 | CATRQGISYEQYF | TGTGCCACCCGACAGGGCATATCCTACGAGCAGTACTTC